This T cell receptor (beta chain) derives from a study of CD8+ T cells in alopecia areata. Broader study findings: Greater clonality was observed in lesional scalp samples, especially alopecia totalis/universalis, versus normal scalp. Scalp data also include sequences from resident alphabeta T cells of normal skin.

This clone was seen only a few times. What it recognizes is unknown. The CDR3 is 15 residues long. V lost 5 bases and J lost 5; bases outside the gene matches: 10. Per germline, CDR1 MNHEY and CDR2 SMNVEV (reference sequence). Sequencing relied on a cDNA template that was reverse transcribed from extracted RNA. Sequenced by immunoSEQ multiplex PCR; TCRdb stores in-frame clones only, minus some. The sample records approximately 150,000 clones, approximately 59% being singletons. Treatment indicated: oral pan-JAK inhibitor, 5-10 mg twice daily. The sequence was collected from a human donor with alopecia areata. The chain employs TRBV27 and TRBJ2-7; 9 bases agree with TRBD1. The source was CD4+ T cells sorted from blood, collected at approximately week 55, from a patient treated with tofacitinib. In DNA form, the CDR3 reads TGTGCCAGCAGTCGAAGGACAGGGGTTGTCGACGAGCAGTACTTC. This codes for CASSRRTGVVDEQYF.